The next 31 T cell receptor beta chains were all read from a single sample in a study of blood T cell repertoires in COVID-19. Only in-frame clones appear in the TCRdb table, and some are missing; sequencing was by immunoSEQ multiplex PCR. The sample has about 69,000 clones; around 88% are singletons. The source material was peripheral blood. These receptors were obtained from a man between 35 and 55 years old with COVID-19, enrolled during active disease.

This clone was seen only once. In DNA form, the CDR3 reads TGTGCCATCAAGGGACAGGAAGGCTCTGGAAACACCATATATTTT. Residues: CAIKGQEGSGNTIYF. The chain is built from TRBV10-3 and TRBJ1-3; 8 positions match TRBD1. The CDR3 spans 15 residues. V trimming: 7 bases; J trimming: 0 bases; junction bases outside the gene matches: 5. Germline lookup yields CDR1 ENHRY and CDR2 SYGVKD.

The CDR3 sequence is CASSPGLGIVGANVLTF. The CDR3 nucleotides read TGTGCCAGCAGCCCAGGGCTAGGTATCGTAGGGGCCAACGTCCTGACTTTC. This chain uses TRBV9 with TRBJ2-6; possible D gene TRBD1, 5 bases. Germline V lookup: CDR1 SGDLS, CDR2 YYNGEE. V lost 4 bases to trimming and J lost 4 bases, with 18 bases between them. The CDR3 loop spans 17 amino acids.

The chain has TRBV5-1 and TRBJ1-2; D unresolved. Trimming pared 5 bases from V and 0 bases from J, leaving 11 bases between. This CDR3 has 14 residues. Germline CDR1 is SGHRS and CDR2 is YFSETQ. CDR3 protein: CASRVSGTNYGYTF. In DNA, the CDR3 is TGCGCCAGCAGGGTGAGCGGAACTAACTATGGCTACACCTTC.

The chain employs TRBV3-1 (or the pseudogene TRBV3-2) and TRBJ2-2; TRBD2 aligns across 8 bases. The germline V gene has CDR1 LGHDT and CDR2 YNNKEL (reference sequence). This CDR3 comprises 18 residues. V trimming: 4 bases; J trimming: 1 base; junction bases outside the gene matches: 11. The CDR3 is CASSLGETSAWNTGELFF. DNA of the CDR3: TGTGCCAGCAGCCTCGGCGAGACTAGCGCCTGGAACACCGGGGAGCTGTTTTTT.

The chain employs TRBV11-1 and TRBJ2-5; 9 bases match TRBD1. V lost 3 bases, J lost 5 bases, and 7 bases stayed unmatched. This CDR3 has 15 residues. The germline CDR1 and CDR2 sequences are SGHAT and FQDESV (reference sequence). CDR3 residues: CASSFGDRVGETQYF. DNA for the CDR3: TGTGCCAGCAGCTTCGGGGACAGGGTTGGGGAGACCCAGTACTTC.

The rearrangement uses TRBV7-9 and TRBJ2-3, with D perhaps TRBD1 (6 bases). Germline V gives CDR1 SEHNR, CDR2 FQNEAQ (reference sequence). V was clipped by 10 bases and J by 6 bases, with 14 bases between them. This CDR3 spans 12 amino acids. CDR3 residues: CATWDTADTQYF. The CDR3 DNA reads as TGTGCCACCTGGGACACAGCGGATACGCAGTATTTT.

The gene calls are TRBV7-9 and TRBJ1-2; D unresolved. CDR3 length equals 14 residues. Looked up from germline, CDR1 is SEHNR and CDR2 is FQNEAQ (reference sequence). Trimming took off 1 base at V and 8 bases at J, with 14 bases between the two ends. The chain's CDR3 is CASSLEEGPRGYTF. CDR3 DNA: TGTGCCAGCAGCTTAGAAGAGGGTCCGAGGGGCTACACCTTC.

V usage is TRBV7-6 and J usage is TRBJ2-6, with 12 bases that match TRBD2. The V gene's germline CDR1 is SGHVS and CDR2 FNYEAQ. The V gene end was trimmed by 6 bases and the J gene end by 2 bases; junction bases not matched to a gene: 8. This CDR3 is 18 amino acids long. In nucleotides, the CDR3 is TGTGCCAGCAGTTTACAGCCTAGCGGGGGGGCTGGGGCCAACGTCCTGACTTTC. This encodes CASSLQPSGGAGANVLTF.

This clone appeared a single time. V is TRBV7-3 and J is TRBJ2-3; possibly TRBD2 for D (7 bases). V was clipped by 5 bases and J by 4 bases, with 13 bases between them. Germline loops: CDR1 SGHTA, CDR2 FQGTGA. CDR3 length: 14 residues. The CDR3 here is CASSPRGAPDTQYF. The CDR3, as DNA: TGTGCCAGCAGCCCCCGGGGGGCCCCAGATACGCAGTATTTT.

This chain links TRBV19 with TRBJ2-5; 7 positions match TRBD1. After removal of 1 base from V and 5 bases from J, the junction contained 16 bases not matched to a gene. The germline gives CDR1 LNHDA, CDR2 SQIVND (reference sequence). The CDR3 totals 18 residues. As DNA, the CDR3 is TGTGCCAGTAGTATAGCCGGACAGGTTGGAGGTGCCGGGGAGACCCAGTACTTC. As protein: CASSIAGQVGGAGETQYF.

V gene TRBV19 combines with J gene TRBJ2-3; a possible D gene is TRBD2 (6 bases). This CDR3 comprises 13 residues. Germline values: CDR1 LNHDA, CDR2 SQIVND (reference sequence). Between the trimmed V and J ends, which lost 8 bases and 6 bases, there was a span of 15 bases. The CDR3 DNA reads TGTGCCAGTCTCGGAGGGTCCGAGGATACGCAGTATTTT. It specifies CASLGGSEDTQYF. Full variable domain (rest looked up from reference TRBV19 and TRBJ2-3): DGGITQSPKYLFRKEGQNVTLSCEQNLNHDAMYWYRQDPGQGLRLIYYSQIVNDFQKGDIAEGYSVSREKKESFPLTVTSAQKNPTAFYLCASLGGSEDTQYFGPGTRLTVL.

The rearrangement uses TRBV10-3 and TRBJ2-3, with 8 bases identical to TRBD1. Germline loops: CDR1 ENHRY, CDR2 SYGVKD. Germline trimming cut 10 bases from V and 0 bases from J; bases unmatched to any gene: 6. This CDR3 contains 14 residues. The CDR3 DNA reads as TGTGCCACTAGGGACAGGATAAGCACAGATACGCAGTATTTT. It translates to CATRDRISTDTQYF.

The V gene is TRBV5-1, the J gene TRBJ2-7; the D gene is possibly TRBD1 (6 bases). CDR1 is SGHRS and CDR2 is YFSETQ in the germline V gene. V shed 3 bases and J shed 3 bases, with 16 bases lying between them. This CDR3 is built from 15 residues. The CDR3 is CASSSSLRTDYEQYF. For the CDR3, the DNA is TGCGCCAGCAGCTCCAGTCTTCGGACAGACTACGAGCAGTACTTC.

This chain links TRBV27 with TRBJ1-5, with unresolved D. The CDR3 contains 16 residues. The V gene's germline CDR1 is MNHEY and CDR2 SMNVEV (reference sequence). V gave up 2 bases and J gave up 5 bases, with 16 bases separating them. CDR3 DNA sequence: TGTGCCAGCAGTTTACAAGGCTTGCGGCGGGATCAGCCCCAGCATTTT. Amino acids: CASSLQGLRRDQPQHF.

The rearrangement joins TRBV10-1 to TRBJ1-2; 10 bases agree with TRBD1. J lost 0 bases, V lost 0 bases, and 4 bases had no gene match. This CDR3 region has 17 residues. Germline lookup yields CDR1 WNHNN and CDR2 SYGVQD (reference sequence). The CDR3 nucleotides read TGCGCCAGCAGTGAGTCCCGGGACAGGGGAGCTAACTATGGCTACACCTTC. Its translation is CASSESRDRGANYGYTF.

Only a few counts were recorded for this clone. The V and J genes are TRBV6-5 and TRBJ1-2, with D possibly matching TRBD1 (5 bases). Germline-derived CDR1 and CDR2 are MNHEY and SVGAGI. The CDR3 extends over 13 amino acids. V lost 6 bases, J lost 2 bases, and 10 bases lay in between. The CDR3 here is CASRPGLNYGYTF. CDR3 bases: TGTGCCAGCAGACCAGGGTTGAACTATGGCTACACCTTC.

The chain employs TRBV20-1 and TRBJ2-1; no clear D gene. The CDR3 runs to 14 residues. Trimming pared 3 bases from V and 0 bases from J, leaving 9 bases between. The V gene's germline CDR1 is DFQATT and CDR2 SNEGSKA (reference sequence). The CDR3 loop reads CSASYLSSYNEQFF. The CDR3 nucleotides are TGCAGTGCTAGTTACCTGAGCTCCTACAATGAGCAGTTCTTC.

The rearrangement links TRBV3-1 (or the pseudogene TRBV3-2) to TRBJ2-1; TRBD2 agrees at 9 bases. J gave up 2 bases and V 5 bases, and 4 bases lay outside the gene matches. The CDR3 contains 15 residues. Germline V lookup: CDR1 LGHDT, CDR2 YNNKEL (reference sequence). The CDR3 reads CASSFQRGAYNEQFF. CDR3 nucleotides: TGTGCCAGCAGCTTTCAGCGGGGGGCCTACAATGAGCAGTTCTTC.

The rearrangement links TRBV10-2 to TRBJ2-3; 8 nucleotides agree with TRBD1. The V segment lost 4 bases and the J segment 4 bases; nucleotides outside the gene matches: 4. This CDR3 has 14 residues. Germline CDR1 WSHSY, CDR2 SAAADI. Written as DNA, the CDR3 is TGCGCCAGCAGTGGAAGGACAGGGCCAGATACGCAGTATTTT. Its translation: CASSGRTGPDTQYF.

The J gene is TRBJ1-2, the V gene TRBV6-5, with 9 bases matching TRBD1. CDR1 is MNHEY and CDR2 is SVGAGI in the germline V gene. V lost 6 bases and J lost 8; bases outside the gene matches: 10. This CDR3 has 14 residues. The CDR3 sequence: CASSPGQGFLGYTF. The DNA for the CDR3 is TGTGCCAGCAGCCCGGGACAGGGATTTTTAGGCTACACCTTC.

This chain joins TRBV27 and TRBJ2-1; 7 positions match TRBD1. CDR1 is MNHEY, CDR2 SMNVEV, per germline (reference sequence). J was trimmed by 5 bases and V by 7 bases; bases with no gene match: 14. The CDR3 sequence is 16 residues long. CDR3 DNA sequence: TGTGCCAGCATCCCAAACTTCAGGGGGAAGCACAATGAGCAGTTCTTC. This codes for CASIPNFRGKHNEQFF.

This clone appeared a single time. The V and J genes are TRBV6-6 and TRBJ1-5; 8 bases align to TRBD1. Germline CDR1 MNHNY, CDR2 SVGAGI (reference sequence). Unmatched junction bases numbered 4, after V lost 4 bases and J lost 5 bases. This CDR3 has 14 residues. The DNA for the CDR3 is TGTGCCAGCAGTTCCACGACAGGGGATCAGCCCCAGCATTTT. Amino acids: CASSSTTGDQPQHF.

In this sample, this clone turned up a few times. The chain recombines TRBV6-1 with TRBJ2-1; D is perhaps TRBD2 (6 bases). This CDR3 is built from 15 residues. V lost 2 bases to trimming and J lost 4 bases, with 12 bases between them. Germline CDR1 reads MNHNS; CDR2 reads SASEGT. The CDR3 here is CASSEFPGLYNEQFF. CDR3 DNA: TGTGCCAGCAGTGAATTCCCGGGACTTTACAATGAGCAGTTCTTC.

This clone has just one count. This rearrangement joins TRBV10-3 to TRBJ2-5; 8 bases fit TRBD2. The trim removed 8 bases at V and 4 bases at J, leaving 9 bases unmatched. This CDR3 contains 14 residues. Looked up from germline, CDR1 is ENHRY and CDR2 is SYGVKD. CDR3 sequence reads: CAIRAGGEGETQYF. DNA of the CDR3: TGTGCCATCCGGGCGGGGGGTGAAGGAGAGACCCAGTACTTC.

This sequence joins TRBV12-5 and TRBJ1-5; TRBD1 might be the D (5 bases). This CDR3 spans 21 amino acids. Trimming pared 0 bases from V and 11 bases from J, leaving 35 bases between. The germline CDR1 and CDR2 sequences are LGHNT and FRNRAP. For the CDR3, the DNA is TGTGCTAGTGGTTTGGTACGAATAGGAAGCGGGGGACCCGACCACGTCAGGACCCAGCATTTT. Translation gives CASGLVRIGSGGPDHVRTQHF.

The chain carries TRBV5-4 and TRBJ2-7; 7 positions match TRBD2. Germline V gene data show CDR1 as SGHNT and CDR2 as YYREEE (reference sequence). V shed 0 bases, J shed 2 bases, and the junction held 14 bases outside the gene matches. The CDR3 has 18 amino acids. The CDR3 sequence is CASSLARGSSGGAYEQYF. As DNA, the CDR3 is TGTGCCAGCAGCTTGGCCAGAGGATCTAGCGGTGGCGCCTACGAGCAGTACTTC.

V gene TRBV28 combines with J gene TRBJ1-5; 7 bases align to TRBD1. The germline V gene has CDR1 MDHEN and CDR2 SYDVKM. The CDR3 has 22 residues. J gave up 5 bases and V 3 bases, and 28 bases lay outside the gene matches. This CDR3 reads CASSLVWDRLLNSIFRDQPQHF. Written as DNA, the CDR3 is TGTGCCAGCAGTTTGGTTTGGGACAGACTATTAAACAGCATATTTCGGGATCAGCCCCAGCATTTT. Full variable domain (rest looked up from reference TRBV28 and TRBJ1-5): DVKVTQSSRYLVKRTGEKVFLECVQDMDHENMFWYRQDPGLGLRLIYFSYDVKMKEKGDIPEGYSVSREKKERFSLILESASTNQTSMYLCASSLVWDRLLNSIFRDQPQHFGDGTRLSIL.

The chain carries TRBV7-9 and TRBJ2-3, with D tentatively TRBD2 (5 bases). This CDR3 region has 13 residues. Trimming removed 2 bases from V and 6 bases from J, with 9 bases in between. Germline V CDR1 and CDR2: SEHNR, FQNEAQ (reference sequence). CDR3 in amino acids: CASSLREQDTQYF. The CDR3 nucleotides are TGTGCCAGCAGCTTACGGGAACAGGATACGCAGTATTTT.

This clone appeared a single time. The CDR3 protein is CASSVGTGSPYEQYF. CDR3 DNA sequence: TGTGCCAGCAGCGTTGGTACCGGGTCCCCCTACGAGCAGTACTTC. This rearrangement joins TRBV7-3 to TRBJ2-7; no clear D gene. Germline V gives CDR1 SGHTA, CDR2 FQGTGA. This CDR3 spans 15 amino acids. Trimming shortened V by 5 bases and J by 2 bases, and 16 bases separated the two germline ends.

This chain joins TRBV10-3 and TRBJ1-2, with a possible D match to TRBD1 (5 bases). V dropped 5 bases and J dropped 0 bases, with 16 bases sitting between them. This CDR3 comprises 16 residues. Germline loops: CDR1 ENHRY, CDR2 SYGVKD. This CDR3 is CAISPTGGTANYGYTF. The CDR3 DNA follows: TGTGCCATCAGTCCAACAGGTGGTACTGCTAACTATGGCTACACCTTC.

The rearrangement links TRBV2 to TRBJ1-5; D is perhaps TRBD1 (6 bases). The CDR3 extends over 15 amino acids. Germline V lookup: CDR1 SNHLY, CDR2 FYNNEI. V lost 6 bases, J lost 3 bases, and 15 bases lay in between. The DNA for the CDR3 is TGTGCCAGCAGCGCCCCCGGGACATTCAATCAGCCCCAGCATTTT. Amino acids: CASSAPGTFNQPQHF.